These 29 T cell receptor beta chains were sequenced from one sample in a study of shared clonotypes between healthy human individuals. Sequencing used immunoSEQ multiplex PCR; TCRdb keeps in-frame clones, though not all of them. The table has around 690,000 clones, 90% seen once. The sample was memory CD8+ T cells from PBMCs. As to subset: CD45RO+ cells pooled with CCR7-negative TemRA cells. The receptors were gathered from a young man in good health. Some clones in this sample may be carry-over from other donors' samples.

The chain has TRBV15 and TRBJ1-1; 9 nucleotides match TRBD1. CDR3 length equals 16 residues. Germline trimming cut 7 bases from V and 4 bases from J; bases unmatched to any gene: 13. Germline CDR1 reads LNHNV; CDR2 reads YYDKDF (reference sequence). CDR3 amino acids: CATTPEDRGLGTEAFF. In DNA, the CDR3 is TGTGCCACCACGCCCGAGGACAGGGGATTGGGCACTGAAGCTTTCTTT.

DNA for the CDR3: TGTGCCAGCAGCCCAAATGAAAAACTGTTTTTT. Translating gives CASSPNEKLFF. V is TRBV7-8 and J is TRBJ1-4; D gene ambiguous. This CDR3 has 11 amino acids. V lost 5 bases and J 5 bases, leaving 3 bases between the germline ends. The germline gives CDR1 SGHVS, CDR2 FQNEAQ. Variable domain in full (rest from reference TRBV7-8 and TRBJ1-4): GAGVSQSPRYKVAKRGQDVALRCDPISGHVSLFWYQQALGQGPEFLTYFQNEAQLDKSGLPSDRFFAERPEGSVSTLKIQRTQQEDSAVYLCASSPNEKLFFGSGTQLSVL.

The chain couples TRBV9 to TRBJ2-5; TRBD2 agrees at 7 bases. Germline V gene sequence: CDR1 SGDLS, CDR2 YYNGEE. The ends lost 0 bases at V and 4 bases at J; junction bases unmatched: 3. This CDR3 has 14 residues. Here the CDR3 reads CASSVGGSRETQYF. CDR3 sequence (DNA): TGTGCCAGCAGCGTAGGCGGGAGCAGAGAGACCCAGTACTTC.

This clone was counted only a few times. The CDR3 loop reads CASSIAPRLISSYNEQFF. The CDR3 DNA reads TGTGCCAGTAGTATAGCCCCTCGTCTCATTAGCTCCTACAATGAGCAGTTCTTC. The gene calls are TRBV19 and TRBJ2-1; D gene unclear. The CDR3 loop spans 18 amino acids. Trimming took 1 base from V and 0 from J, leaving 16 bases between them. CDR1 LNHDA and CDR2 SQIVND come from the germline V gene (reference sequence).

The chain carries TRBV7-2 and TRBJ2-1; no clear D. The CDR3 is 14 residues long. Trimming stripped 1 base from V and 4 bases from J, with 8 bases between. In germline, CDR1 is SGHTA, CDR2 FQGNSA. The CDR3, as DNA: TGTGCCAGCAGCTTAGTGGTCAGATACAATGAGCAGTTCTTC. Protein sequence: CASSLVVRYNEQFF.

The chain couples TRBV30 to TRBJ1-5; no clear D. The germline V gene has CDR1 GTSNPN and CDR2 SVGIG (reference sequence). Trimming removed 0 bases at V and 5 bases at J, with 11 bases between. This CDR3 is 14 amino acids long. The CDR3, as DNA: TGTGCCTGGAGTGTGAGGAGCGGGTATCAGCCCCAGCATTTT. Protein: CAWSVRSGYQPQHF.

This clone was detected only a few times. This rearrangement joins TRBV14 to TRBJ1-2; 7 nucleotides match TRBD1. J was trimmed by 5 bases and V by 4 bases; bases with no gene match: 4. The CDR3 length is 13 residues. Germline-derived CDR1 and CDR2 are SGHDN and FVKESK. The CDR3 reads CASSPGQSYGYTF. CDR3 DNA sequence: TGTGCCAGCAGCCCGGGACAGAGTTATGGCTACACCTTC.

This clone was found many times. The rearrangement links TRBV9 to TRBJ2-2, with D perhaps being TRBD1 or TRBD2 (5 bases each). Looked up from germline, CDR1 is SGDLS and CDR2 is YYNGEE. The CDR3 extends over 12 amino acids. The V end lost 3 bases, the J end lost 7 bases, and 7 bases lay between the germline ends. The CDR3 DNA follows: TGTGCCAGCAGCGGGGACCTCGGGGAGCTGTTTTTT. Its translation: CASSGDLGELFF.

The V and J genes are TRBV11-2 and TRBJ1-4; D gene uncertain. This CDR3 contains 18 residues. Germline CDR1 SGHAT, CDR2 FQNNGV. Between the trimmed V and J ends, which lost 5 bases and 0 bases, there was a span of 19 bases. CDR3 region: CASSQSSHTASTNEKLFF. In DNA form, the CDR3 reads TGTGCCAGCAGCCAGAGCTCGCACACAGCGTCAACTAATGAAAAACTGTTTTTT.

This clone was seen once. In the same sample, other DNA sequences code for this CDR3. V and J are TRBV6-5 and TRBJ1-1; possible D gene TRBD1, 5 bases. Germline V gene data show CDR1 as MNHEY and CDR2 as SVGAGI. Trimming removed 0 bases at V and 1 base at J, with 6 bases between. The CDR3 totals 14 residues. The CDR3 spells CASSYSTENTEAFF. The CDR3 DNA reads as TGTGCCAGCAGTTACTCGACAGAGAACACTGAAGCTTTCTTT.

The chain is built from TRBV14 and TRBJ2-7; a weak D match, TRBD1 (6 bases). Germline loops: CDR1 SGHDN, CDR2 FVKESK. Trimming pared 2 bases from V and 7 bases from J, leaving 12 bases between. This CDR3 is built from 13 residues. The CDR3 sequence is CASSQSQGTEQYF. In DNA, the CDR3 is TGTGCCAGCAGCCAATCTCAGGGGACGGAGCAGTACTTC.

This CDR3 is CASSYGYNSPLHF. The CDR3 DNA sequence: TGTGCCAGCAGTTACGGATATAATTCACCCCTCCACTTT. V gene TRBV27 combines with J gene TRBJ1-6; D is undetermined. Trimming took 4 bases from V and 4 from J, leaving 5 bases between them. The CDR3 runs 13 residues. The V gene's germline CDR1 is MNHEY and CDR2 SMNVEV (reference sequence).

V is TRBV28 and J is TRBJ1-3, with a possible D match to TRBD1 (6 bases). The CDR3 spans 14 residues. Germline V gene data show CDR1 as MDHEN and CDR2 as SYDVKM. Trimming stripped 5 bases from V and 3 bases from J, with 11 bases between. CDR3 bases: TGTGCCAGCAGTCTGGGACATCTTGGAAACACCATATATTTT. The encoded protein is CASSLGHLGNTIYF.

The CDR3 DNA reads TGCGCCAGCAGCTTGGAGGGTGGGACTGAAGCTTTCTTT. It is translated as CASSLEGGTEAFF. The chain recombines TRBV5-1 with TRBJ1-1; no reliable D call. The CDR3 loop spans 13 amino acids. V was trimmed by 0 bases and J by 5 bases, leaving 8 bases between them. Germline lookup yields CDR1 SGHRS and CDR2 YFSETQ.

The CDR3 region is CASSPVRESGANVLTF. The CDR3 coding sequence is TGCGCCAGCAGCCCTGTTAGGGAGTCTGGGGCCAACGTCCTGACTTTC. This sequence joins TRBV4-3 and TRBJ2-6; the D gene is possibly TRBD2 (5 bases). Trimming left V 4 bases short and J 1 base short, with 11 bases between. The CDR3 loop spans 16 amino acids. The germline V gene has CDR1 LGHNA and CDR2 YSLEER.

The chain couples TRBV5-1 to TRBJ1-4, with D possibly matching TRBD1 (6 bases). CDR3 length: 15 residues. The ends were cut back, 4 bases at V and 7 bases at J, with 17 bases in the middle. The V gene's germline CDR1 is SGHRS and CDR2 YFSETQ. The CDR3 protein is CASSPRGGGSEKLFF. As DNA, the CDR3 is TGCGCCAGCAGCCCTCGGGGAGGGGGGAGTGAAAAACTGTTTTTT.

Remarks on this clone: The sample carries other DNA sequences with the same CDR3. The chain carries TRBV28 and TRBJ2-7; D call uncertain. The CDR3 has 13 amino acids. Trimming pared 3 bases from V and 1 base from J, leaving 7 bases between. CDR1 is MDHEN, CDR2 SYDVKM, per germline. Here the CDR3 reads CASSLVLSYEQYF. CDR3 nucleotides: TGTGCCAGCAGTTTGGTCCTATCCTACGAGCAGTACTTC.

This chain joins TRBV7-8 and TRBJ2-7; D perhaps matches TRBD1 (6 bases). The CDR3 spans 13 residues. Germline V gene data show CDR1 as SGHVS and CDR2 as FQNEAQ. Trimming stripped 6 bases from V and 6 bases from J, with 15 bases between. CDR3 sequence: CASRLTGLAEQYF. The CDR3, as DNA: TGTGCCAGCAGACTGACAGGCCTGGCCGAGCAGTACTTC.

This clone was counted between two and nine times. The genes are TRBV25-1 and TRBJ1-2, with 10 bases that match TRBD1. Germline CDR1 is MGHDK and CDR2 is SYGVNS. CDR3 size: 12 residues. V trimming: 8 bases; J trimming: 6 bases; junction bases outside the gene matches: 3. The CDR3 nucleotides are TGTGCCAGCTGGGACAGGGGTGATGGCTACACCTTC. Translating gives CASWDRGDGYTF.

This chain connects TRBV6-4 to TRBJ2-3; 11 bases fit TRBD2. This CDR3 is 15 amino acids long. The germline V gene encodes CDR1 MRHNA and CDR2 SNTAGT. J gave up 4 bases and V 5 bases, and 5 bases lay outside the gene matches. The CDR3 loop reads CASSPLAGGSDTQYF. Written as DNA, the CDR3 is TGTGCCAGCAGTCCTCTAGCGGGAGGTTCAGATACGCAGTATTTT.

This chain uses TRBV28 with TRBJ2-2; TRBD1 might be the D (6 bases). The length of the CDR3 is 15 residues. Between the trimmed V and J ends, which lost 6 bases and 0 bases, there was a span of 11 bases. The germline gives CDR1 MDHEN, CDR2 SYDVKM. CDR3 residues: CASSDRTTNTGELFF. The CDR3 coding sequence is TGTGCCAGCAGCGACAGGACAACGAACACCGGGGAGCTGTTTTTT.

The chain links TRBV28 to TRBJ2-4; 9 nucleotides match TRBD2. CDR3 length: 18 amino acids. Trimming cost V 5 bases and J 1 base; bases outside gene matches: 12. Germline V CDR1 and CDR2: MDHEN, SYDVKM. CDR3 coding DNA: TGTGCCAGCAGTATATTTAGCGGGGGCCCAACGGCCAAAAACATTCAGTACTTC. It yields the protein CASSIFSGGPTAKNIQYF.

The chain joins TRBV12-1 to TRBJ2-7; the DNA was not compared with TRBD2, the D call given in the table. TRBV12-1 is described as a pseudogene. The CDR3 extends over 13 amino acids. The DNA for the CDR3 is TGTGCCAGCAGCTCCGGACTAGCTTGCGAGCAGTACTTC. Its protein is CASSSGLACEQYF.

This clone occurred a few times. V is TRBV7-9 and J is TRBJ1-5, with 9 nucleotides matching TRBD1. This CDR3 region has 16 residues. V gave up 6 bases and J gave up 3 bases; unmatched junction bases: 9. Germline V lookup: CDR1 SEHNR, CDR2 FQNEAQ (reference sequence). CDR3 loop: CASSDSTGGLNQPQHF. Written as DNA, the CDR3 is TGTGCCAGCAGTGACTCAACAGGGGGCCTCAATCAGCCCCAGCATTTT.

The V gene is TRBV7-3, the J gene TRBJ2-7; D not certain. This CDR3 has 15 residues. Trimming took off 2 bases at V and 0 bases at J, with 11 bases between the two ends. Per the germline V gene, CDR1 is SGHTA and CDR2 is FQGTGA. CDR3 nucleotides: TGTGCCAGCAGCTTAGAACCCTCCAGCTCCTACGAGCAGTACTTC. Encoded protein: CASSLEPSSSYEQYF.

The chain joins TRBV11-2 to TRBJ2-3; D uncertain. Germline V gene data show CDR1 as SGHAT and CDR2 as FQNNGV. The CDR3 sequence is 12 residues long. The ends were cut back, 4 bases at V and 0 bases at J, with 2 bases in the middle. DNA of the CDR3: TGTGCCAGCAGCTCTAGCACAGATACGCAGTATTTT. It translates to CASSSSTDTQYF.

This chain connects TRBV7-3 to TRBJ2-2; D remains ambiguous. V was cut by 3 bases and J by 0 bases, with 2 bases left in between. The CDR3 is 13 residues long. The V gene's germline CDR1 is SGHTA and CDR2 FQGTGA. CDR3 coding DNA: TGTGCCAGCAGCTTTCCGAACACCGGGGAGCTGTTTTTT. It translates to CASSFPNTGELFF.

The J gene is TRBJ2-7, the V gene TRBV27; possible D gene TRBD1, 7 bases. Germline V gene sequence: CDR1 MNHEY, CDR2 SMNVEV (reference sequence). V was pared by 7 bases and J by 4 bases, with 17 bases between. The CDR3 runs 14 residues. The CDR3 spells CASTGRDSGYEQYF. The CDR3 coding sequence is TGTGCCAGCACCGGACGGGACAGCGGGTACGAGCAGTACTTC.

This chain uses TRBV19 with TRBJ2-2; 7 bases agree with TRBD1. After removal of 6 bases from V and 6 bases from J, the junction contained 13 bases not matched to a gene. This CDR3 is 16 amino acids long. The germline V gene encodes CDR1 LNHDA and CDR2 SQIVND (reference sequence). This chain's CDR3 is CASSPPRDRTPGELFF. The CDR3 nucleotides are TGTGCCAGTAGCCCTCCCCGGGACAGAACCCCCGGGGAGCTGTTTTTT.